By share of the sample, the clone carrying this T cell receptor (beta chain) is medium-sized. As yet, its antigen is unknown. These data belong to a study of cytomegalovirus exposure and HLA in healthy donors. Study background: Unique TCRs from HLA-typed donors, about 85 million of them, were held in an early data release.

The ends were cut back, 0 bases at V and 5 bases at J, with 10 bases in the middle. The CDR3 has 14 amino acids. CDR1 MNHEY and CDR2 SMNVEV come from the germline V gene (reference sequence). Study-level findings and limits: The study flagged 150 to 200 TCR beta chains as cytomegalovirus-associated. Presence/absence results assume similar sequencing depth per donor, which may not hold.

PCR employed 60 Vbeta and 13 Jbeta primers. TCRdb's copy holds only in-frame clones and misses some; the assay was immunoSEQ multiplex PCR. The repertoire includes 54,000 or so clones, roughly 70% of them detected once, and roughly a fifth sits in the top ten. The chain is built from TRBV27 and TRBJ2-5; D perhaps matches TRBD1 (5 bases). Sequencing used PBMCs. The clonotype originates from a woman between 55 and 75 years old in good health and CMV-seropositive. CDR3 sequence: CASSLSGAGETQYF. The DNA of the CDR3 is TGTGCCAGCAGTTTATCAGGGGCCGGGGAGACCCAGTACTTC.